The 2 T cell receptor beta chains below come from one sample, sequenced in a study of blood T cells in healthy people across ages. A second about 6 to 12 cycle PCR used barcoded and J-beta primers. Each CDR3 protein is one row after TCRdb ran MiXCR on the 5' RACE reads. Of around 580,000 distinct CDR3 sequences listed, less than 60% are singletons. The source material was blood. The receptors here all came from a man aged 80 or over in good health.

This clonotype was seen a handful of times. The rearrangement joins TRBV7-9 to TRBJ2-1; 7 bases map to TRBD2. Germline CDR1 and CDR2: SEHNR and FQNEAQ (reference sequence). J lost 5 bases, V lost 9 bases, and 7 bases had no gene match. This CDR3 is built from 13 residues. This chain's CDR3 is CASAGTNNNEQFF. The CDR3 region has the DNA TGTGCCAGTGCCGGGACTAACAACAATGAGCAGTTCTTC.

This clonotype has more than one count but fewer than ten. The chain links TRBV6-5 to TRBJ1-3; D may be TRBD1 (6 bases). This CDR3 contains 18 residues. Per the germline V gene, CDR1 is MNHEY and CDR2 is SVGAGI. Trimming cost V 0 bases and J 4 bases, with 19 bases left between them. The CDR3 sequence: CASSYSNRAVRDGNTIYF. In DNA, the CDR3 is TGTGCCAGCAGTTACTCGAACAGGGCCGTACGTGACGGAAACACCATATATTTT.